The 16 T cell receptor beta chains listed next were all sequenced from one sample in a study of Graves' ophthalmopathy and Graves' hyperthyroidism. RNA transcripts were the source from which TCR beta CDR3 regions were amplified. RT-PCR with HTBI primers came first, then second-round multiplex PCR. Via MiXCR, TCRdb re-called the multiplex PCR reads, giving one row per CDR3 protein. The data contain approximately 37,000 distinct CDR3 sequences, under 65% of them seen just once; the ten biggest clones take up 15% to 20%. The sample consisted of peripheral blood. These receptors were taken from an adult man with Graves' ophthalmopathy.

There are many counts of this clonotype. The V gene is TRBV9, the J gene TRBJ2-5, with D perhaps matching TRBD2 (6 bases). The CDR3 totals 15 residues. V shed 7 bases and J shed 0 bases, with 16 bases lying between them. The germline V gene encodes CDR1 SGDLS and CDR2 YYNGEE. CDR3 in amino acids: CASSSGWGDQETQYF. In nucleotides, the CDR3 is TGTGCCAGCTCCTCAGGGTGGGGGGACCAAGAGACCCAGTACTTC.

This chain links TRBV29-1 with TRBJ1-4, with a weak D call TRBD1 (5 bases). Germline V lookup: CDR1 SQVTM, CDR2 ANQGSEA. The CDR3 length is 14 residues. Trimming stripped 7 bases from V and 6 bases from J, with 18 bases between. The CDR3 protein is CSAVMGGKYEKLFF. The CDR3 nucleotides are TGCAGCGCAGTGATGGGGGGGAAATATGAAAAACTGTTTTTT.

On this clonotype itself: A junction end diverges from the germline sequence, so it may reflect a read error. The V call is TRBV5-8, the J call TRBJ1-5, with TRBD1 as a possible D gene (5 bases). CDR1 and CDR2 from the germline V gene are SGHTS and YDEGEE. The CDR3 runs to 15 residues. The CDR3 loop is CASSLLVQGNEPQHF. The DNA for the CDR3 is TGTGCCAGTAGCTTGCTAGTCCAGGGCAATGAGCCCCAGCATTTT.

Written as DNA, the CDR3 is TGCAGTGCTTTACCCGGGGGGGTGGTGTGTGAGCAGTACTTC. Translating gives CSALPGGVVCEQYF. The V gene is TRBV20-1, the J gene TRBJ2-7; TRBD2 aligns across 8 bases. J was trimmed by 7 bases and V by 5 bases; bases with no gene match: 13. Germline V gene lookup returns CDR1 DFQATT and CDR2 SNEGSKA (reference sequence). The CDR3 spans 14 residues.

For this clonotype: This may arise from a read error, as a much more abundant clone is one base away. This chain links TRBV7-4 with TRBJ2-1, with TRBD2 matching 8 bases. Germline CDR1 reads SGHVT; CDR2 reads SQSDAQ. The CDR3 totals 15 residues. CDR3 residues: CASSFISGGNNEQSF. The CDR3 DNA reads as TGTGCCAGCAGTTTTATCAGCGGGGGAAACAATGAGCAGTCCTTC.

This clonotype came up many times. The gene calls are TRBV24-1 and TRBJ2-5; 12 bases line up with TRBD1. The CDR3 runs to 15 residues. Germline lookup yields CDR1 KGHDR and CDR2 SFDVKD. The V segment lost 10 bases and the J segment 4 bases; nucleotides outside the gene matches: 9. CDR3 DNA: TGTGCCACAGGCCCCGGGGGACAGGGGGCAGAGACCCAGTACTTC. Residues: CATGPGGQGAETQYF.

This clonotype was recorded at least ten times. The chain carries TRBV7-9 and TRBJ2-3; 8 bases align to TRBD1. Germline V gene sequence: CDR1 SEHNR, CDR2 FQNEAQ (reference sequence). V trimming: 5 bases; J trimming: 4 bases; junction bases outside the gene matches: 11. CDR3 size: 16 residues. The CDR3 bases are TGTGCCAGCAGCCTTATTATGGACAGGGTCGCAGATACGCAGTATTTT. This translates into CASSLIMDRVADTQYF.

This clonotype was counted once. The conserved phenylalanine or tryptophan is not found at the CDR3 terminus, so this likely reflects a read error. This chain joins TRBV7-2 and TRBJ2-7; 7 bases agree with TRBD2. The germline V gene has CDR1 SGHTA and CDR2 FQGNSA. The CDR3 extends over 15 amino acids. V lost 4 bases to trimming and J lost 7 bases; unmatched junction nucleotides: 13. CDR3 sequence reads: CASSSFFAGENEQYS. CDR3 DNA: TGTGCCAGCAGCTCATTCTTTGCGGGAGAAAATGAGCAGTACTCC.

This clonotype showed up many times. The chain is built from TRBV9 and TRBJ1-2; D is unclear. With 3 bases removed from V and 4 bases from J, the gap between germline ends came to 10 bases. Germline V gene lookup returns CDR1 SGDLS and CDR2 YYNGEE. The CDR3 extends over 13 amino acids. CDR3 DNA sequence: TGTGCCAGCAGCGAACAGCCCTCCTATGGCTACACCTTC. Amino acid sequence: CASSEQPSYGYTF. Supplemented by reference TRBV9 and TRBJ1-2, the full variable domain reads DSGVTQTPKHLITATGQRVTLRCSPRSGDLSVYWYQQSLDQGLQFLIQYYNGEERAKGNILERFSAQQFPDLHSELNLSSLELGDSALYFCASSEQPSYGYTFGSGTRLTVV.

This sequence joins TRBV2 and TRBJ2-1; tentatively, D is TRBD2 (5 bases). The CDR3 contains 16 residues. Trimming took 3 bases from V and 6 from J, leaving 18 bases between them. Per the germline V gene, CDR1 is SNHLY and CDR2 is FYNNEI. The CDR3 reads CASSDNASPRINEQFF. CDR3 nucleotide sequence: TGTGCCAGCAGTGATAACGCTAGCCCGAGAATCAATGAGCAGTTCTTC.

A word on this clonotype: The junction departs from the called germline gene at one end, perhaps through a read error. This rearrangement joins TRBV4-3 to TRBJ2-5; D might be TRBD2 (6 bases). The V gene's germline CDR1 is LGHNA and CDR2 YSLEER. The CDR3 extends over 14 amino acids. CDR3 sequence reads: CASSQEPGEETRYF. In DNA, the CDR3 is TGCGCCAGCAGCCAAGAGCCGGGAGAAGAGACCCGGTACTTC.

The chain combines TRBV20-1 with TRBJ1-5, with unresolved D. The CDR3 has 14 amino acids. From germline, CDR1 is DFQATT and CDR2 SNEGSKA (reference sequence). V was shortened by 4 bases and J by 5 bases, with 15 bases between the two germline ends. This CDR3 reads CSAKASRWDQPQHF. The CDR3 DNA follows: TGCAGTGCTAAGGCCAGCCGGTGGGATCAGCCCCAGCATTTT.

CDR3 coding DNA: TGTGCCACCAGTGATCCGACAGGGGGAGTACTAGCCAAAAACATTCAGTACTTC. It codes for CATSDPTGGVLAKNIQYF. The rearrangement uses TRBV24-1 and TRBJ2-4; 9 bases fit TRBD1. The CDR3 covers 18 residues. Per germline, CDR1 KGHDR and CDR2 SFDVKD. V was clipped by 3 bases and J by 0 bases; unmatched bases: 8.

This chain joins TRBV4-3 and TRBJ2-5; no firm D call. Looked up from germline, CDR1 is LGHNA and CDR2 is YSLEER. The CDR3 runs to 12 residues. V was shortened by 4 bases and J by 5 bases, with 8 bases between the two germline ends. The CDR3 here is CASSRDVETQYF. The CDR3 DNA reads TGCGCCAGCAGCCGAGATGTGGAGACCCAGTACTTC.

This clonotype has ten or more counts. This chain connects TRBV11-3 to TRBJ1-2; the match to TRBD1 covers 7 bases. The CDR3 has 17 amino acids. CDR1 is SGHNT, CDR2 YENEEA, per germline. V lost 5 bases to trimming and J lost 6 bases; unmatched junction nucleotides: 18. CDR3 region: CASSPRQGLNLSHGYTF. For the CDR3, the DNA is TGTGCCAGCAGCCCACGACAGGGTTTGAATTTGAGTCATGGCTACACCTTC.

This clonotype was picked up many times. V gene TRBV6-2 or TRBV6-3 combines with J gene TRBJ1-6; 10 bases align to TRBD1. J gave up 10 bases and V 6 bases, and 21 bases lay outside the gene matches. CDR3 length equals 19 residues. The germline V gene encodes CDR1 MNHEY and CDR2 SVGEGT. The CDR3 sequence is CASRTVPGQGSVRGSPLHF. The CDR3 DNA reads TGTGCCAGCAGGACAGTACCGGGACAGGGGAGTGTGAGAGGCTCACCCCTCCACTTT.